This TCR beta chain was found in a study of T cells after yellow fever vaccination. The study's findings and limits: FACS-sorted repertoires could contain abundant clonotypes contaminating from the bulk population.

CDR1 and CDR2 from the germline V gene are SGHRS and YFSETQ. CDR3 length equals 14 residues. V was pared by 0 bases and J by 12 bases, with 13 bases between. In the case of this clonotype: Its antigen is as yet unknown.

TCRdb recomputed calls from the 5' RACE reads with MiXCR, one row per CDR3 protein. The sample contains 350,000 or so distinct CDR3 sequences, around 8.1% of which appear only once. The sequence was collected from a man between 18 and 29 years old who received the YFV17D yellow fever vaccine. The source was PBMCs, collected roughly seven weeks after the first yellow fever vaccination. The rearrangement joins TRBV5-1 to TRBJ1-6; D uncertain. CDR3 nucleotides: TGCGCCAGCAGCTTGGTAGGCAACCCGGGACCCCTCCACTTT. It yields the protein CASSLVGNPGPLHF.